The table lists the clone carrying this T cell receptor (beta chain) with a count of one. The sample originates from a study of blood T cell repertoires in COVID-19. Background on the study: The United States, Italy and Spain supplied acute and convalescent COVID-19 samples.

Profiled with immunoSEQ multiplex PCR; TCRdb holds only in-frame clones, not every one. Of tens of thousands of clones listed, roughly 80% are singletons. The sample was peripheral blood. The sequence was obtained from a man aged 60 to 75 with acute or convalescent COVID-19.

The CDR3 is CATDRGSLGNTIYF. In DNA form, the CDR3 reads TGTGCCACCGACAGGGGTTCGTTGGGAAACACCATATATTTT. The J gene is TRBJ1-3, the V gene TRBV6-5; 8 nucleotides line up with TRBD1. The CDR3 length is 14 residues. CDR1 is MNHEY and CDR2 is SVGAGI in the germline V gene. J lost 4 bases, V lost 10 bases, and 9 bases had no gene match.